The T cell receptor (beta chain) under discussion was sequenced for a study of molecular identifiers for immune sequencing clone quantification. TCRdb itself ran the PCR reads through MiXCR, one entry per CDR3 protein. The repertoire holds around 460,000 distinct CDR3 sequences, with roughly 23% as singletons. This clonotype has just a few counts. Germline V gene lookup returns CDR1 SGDLS and CDR2 YYNGEE. V shed 1 base and J shed 1 base, with 8 bases lying between them. The CDR3 has 14 residues. The rearrangement joins TRBV9 to TRBJ2-5; D possibly matches TRBD1 or TRBD2 (5 bases each). Sample: naive CD8+ T cells from blood, with Jurkat cell RNA spiked in. Stated subset: FACS-sorted CD8+CD4-CCR7+CD45RA+ naive T cells. This clonotype originated in a human donor in good health. Some libraries in this study had Jurkat cell RNA spiked in. CDR3 sequence reads: CASSVRGGQETQYF. CDR3 coding DNA: TGTGCCAGCAGCGTACGGGGCGGCCAAGAGACCCAGTACTTC.